The following is a T cell receptor beta chain sequence with its context. Its matching antigen is unknown. This sample is drawn from a study of T cells and Merkel cell carcinoma outcomes. Study-wide results and limits: In Merkel cell carcinoma, repertoire and T-cell density reportedly predicted outcomes.

Measured with immunoSEQ multiplex PCR; TCRdb has only the in-frame clones, and not every one. The sample lists around 3,200 clones; approximately 92% were seen once. V lost 10 bases to trimming and J lost 4 bases, with 16 bases between them. The germline V gene has CDR1 MNHNS and CDR2 SASEGT. The CDR3 contains 13 residues. The receptor's source is a human donor with Merkel cell carcinoma. V and J are TRBV6-1 and TRBJ2-5, with a weak D call TRBD2 (5 bases). The sequenced sample was tumor tissue from Merkel cell carcinoma. The DNA of the CDR3 is TGTGCCAATGCGGACGGAGGAGGAGAGACCCAGTACTTC. It translates to CANADGGGETQYF.